This T cell receptor beta chain was captured by sequencing in a study of blood T cell repertoires in COVID-19. Study at large: PBMCs, B-cell-depleted T cells, or T cells were the source of the cDNA or gDNA that made up the material.

V shed 5 bases and J shed 0 bases, with 11 bases lying between them. Germline values: CDR1 SEHNR, CDR2 FQNEAQ (reference sequence). The CDR3 sequence is 16 residues long. How the authors handled the data: Reference gene primer amplification gave estimated nucleated cell counts. Generated by immunoSEQ multiplex PCR, the TCRdb table keeps only in-frame clones and is missing some. V and J calls and clone size come straight from that table; D and trimming were deduced from the DNA. The profile shows tens of thousands of clones, roughly 85% of them singletons. This clone was counted between two and nine times.

The sequence was collected from a woman older than 75 with acute or convalescent COVID-19. The V gene is TRBV7-9, the J gene TRBJ2-6; D might be TRBD2 (5 bases). Sequencing was done on a sample of peripheral blood. CDR3 protein: CASSLLRVSGANVLTF. CDR3 DNA: TGTGCCAGCAGCCTGTTGCGGGTCTCTGGGGCCAACGTCCTGACTTTC.